This T cell receptor beta chain was recovered during a study of T-cell memory formation after mild COVID-19. Study-wide background: For the most part, TCR clusters were specific to one donor.

TCRdb fed the 5' RACE reads into MiXCR, producing one record per CDR3 protein. In the table there are more than 100,000 distinct CDR3 sequences, roughly 6% of which are singletons. This clonotype was detected a few times. This TCR was sampled from an adult woman who had mild COVID-19 (a few samples of this study predate the infection). Cell type and time point are not known. The source material was PBMCs or a T cell subset sorted from them (not recorded which).

Written as DNA, the CDR3 is TGTGCCAGCAGTTCCCCCGGGGACGCCCGCTCTGGAAACACCATATATTTT. Protein sequence: CASSSPGDARSGNTIYF. The V call is TRBV12-3 or TRBV12-4, the J call TRBJ1-3; a possible D gene is TRBD1 (5 bases). The CDR3 runs to 17 residues. V lost 4 bases to trimming and J lost 0 bases, with 16 bases between them.